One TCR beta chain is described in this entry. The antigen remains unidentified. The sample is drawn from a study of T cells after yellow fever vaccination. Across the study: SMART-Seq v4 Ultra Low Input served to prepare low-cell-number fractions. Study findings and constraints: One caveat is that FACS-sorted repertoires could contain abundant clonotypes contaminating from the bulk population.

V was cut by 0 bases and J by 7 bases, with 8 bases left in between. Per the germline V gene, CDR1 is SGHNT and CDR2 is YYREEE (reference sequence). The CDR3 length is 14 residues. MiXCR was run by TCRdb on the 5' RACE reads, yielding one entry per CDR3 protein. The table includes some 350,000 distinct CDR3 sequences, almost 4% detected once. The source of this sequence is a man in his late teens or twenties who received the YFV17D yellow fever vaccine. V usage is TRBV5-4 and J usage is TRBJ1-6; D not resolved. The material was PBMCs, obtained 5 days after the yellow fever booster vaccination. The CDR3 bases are TGTGCCAGCAGCTTGGAGTCTGGAAATTCACCCCTCCACTTT. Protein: CASSLESGNSPLHF.